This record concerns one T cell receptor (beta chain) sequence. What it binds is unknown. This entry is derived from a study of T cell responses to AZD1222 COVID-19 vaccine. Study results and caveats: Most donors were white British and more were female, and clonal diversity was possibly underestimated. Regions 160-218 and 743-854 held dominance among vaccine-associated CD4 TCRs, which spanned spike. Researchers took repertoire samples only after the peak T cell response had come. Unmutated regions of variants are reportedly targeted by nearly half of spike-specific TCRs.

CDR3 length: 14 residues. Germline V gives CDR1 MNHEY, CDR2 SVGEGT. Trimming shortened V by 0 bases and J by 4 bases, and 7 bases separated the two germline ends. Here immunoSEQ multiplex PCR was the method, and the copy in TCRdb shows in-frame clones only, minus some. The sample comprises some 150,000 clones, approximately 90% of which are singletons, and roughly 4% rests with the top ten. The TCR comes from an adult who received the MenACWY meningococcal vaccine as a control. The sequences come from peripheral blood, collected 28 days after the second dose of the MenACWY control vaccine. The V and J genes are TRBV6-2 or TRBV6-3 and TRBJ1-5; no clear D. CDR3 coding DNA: TGTGCCAGCAGTTACTCGAATATAAATCAGCCCCAGCATTTT. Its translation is CASSYSNINQPQHF.